The 12 T cell receptor beta chains below were found in one sample sequenced in a study of T cell repertoires in cytomegalovirus infection. No antigens are known for them. MiXCR was run by TCRdb on the reads, yielding one entry per CDR3 protein. The table lists a few hundred thousand distinct CDR3 sequences, around two fifths of them singletons. The material sequenced was cultured PBMCs, taken from culture after CMV antigen stimulation. These receptors originate from a human donor in good health (CMV status not recorded). Some clones in this sample may be carry-over from other donors' samples.

The chain couples TRBV6-1 to TRBJ2-1, with D tentatively TRBD2 (5 bases). Germline loops: CDR1 MNHNS, CDR2 SASEGT. With 4 bases removed from V and 8 bases from J, the gap between germline ends came to 15 bases. The CDR3 contains 14 residues. This CDR3 is CASSGRIARDEQFF. DNA for the CDR3: TGTGCCAGCAGTGGTCGGATAGCGCGCGATGAGCAGTTCTTC.

The rearrangement links TRBV6-2 or TRBV6-3 to TRBJ2-1; TRBD2 matches at 12 bases. CDR3 length: 15 residues. Looked up from germline, CDR1 is MNHEY and CDR2 is SVGEGT. The V and J ends lost 8 bases and 1 base, in that order; junction bases with no gene match: 3. The CDR3 sequence: CASGGLAGSYNEQFF. The DNA for the CDR3 is TGTGCCAGCGGGGGACTAGCGGGTTCCTACAATGAGCAGTTCTTC.

The V and J genes are TRBV2 and TRBJ2-1, with 8 bases aligning to TRBD2. V shed 6 bases, J shed 3 bases, and the junction held 10 bases outside the gene matches. The CDR3 extends over 16 amino acids. In germline, CDR1 is SNHLY, CDR2 FYNNEI. DNA for the CDR3: TGTGCCAGCAGACCTCGTACTAGCGGAGGCTACAATGAGCAGTTCTTC. This encodes CASRPRTSGGYNEQFF.

This chain uses TRBV4-1 with TRBJ2-2; D is uncertain. Germline V lookup: CDR1 MGHRA, CDR2 YSYEKL. Trimming took off 0 bases at V and 2 bases at J, with 4 bases between the two ends. The CDR3 spans 14 residues. The CDR3 reads CASSQDGNTGELFF. CDR3 bases: TGCGCCAGCAGCCAAGATGGCAACACCGGGGAGCTGTTTTTT.

The gene calls are TRBV7-9 and TRBJ2-5, with TRBD2 matching 15 bases. V gave up 4 bases and J gave up 2 bases; unmatched junction bases: 5. This CDR3 is built from 17 residues. Germline-derived CDR1 and CDR2 are SEHNR and FQNEAQ (reference sequence). The CDR3 here is CASSSWTSGRGQETQYF. The CDR3 DNA is TGTGCCAGCAGCTCCTGGACTAGCGGGAGGGGGCAAGAGACCCAGTACTTC. The full variable domain, with the rest looked up from reference TRBV7-9 and TRBJ2-5, is DTGVSQNPRHKITKRGQNVTFRCDPISEHNRLYWYRQTLGQGPEFLTYFQNEAQLEKSRLLSDRFSAERPKGSFSTLEIQRTEQGDSAMYLCASSSWTSGRGQETQYFGPGTRLLVL.

This chain joins TRBV7-8 and TRBJ2-7, with D perhaps TRBD1 (7 bases). The length of the CDR3 is 14 residues. With 6 bases removed from V and 4 bases from J, the gap between germline ends came to 16 bases. CDR1 and CDR2 from the germline V gene are SGHVS and FQNEAQ. The DNA of the CDR3 is TGTGCCAGCAGTCAGGGGGGTGATCTTTACGAGCAGTACTTC. Translating gives CASSQGGDLYEQYF.

The rearrangement joins TRBV6-6 to TRBJ1-1; perhaps TRBD1 as D (6 bases). The CDR3 is 15 residues long. Per the germline V gene, CDR1 is MNHNY and CDR2 is SVGAGI (reference sequence). The germline V and J ends were trimmed by 6 bases and 2 bases, with 16 bases remaining between them. The CDR3, as DNA: TGTGCCAGCAGCGGATACAGGGAAGGAAACACTGAAGCTTTCTTT. Protein: CASSGYREGNTEAFF.

This clonotype occurred many times. The rearrangement uses TRBV7-7 and TRBJ2-3; 12 nucleotides match TRBD2. V shed 5 bases, J shed 7 bases, and the junction held 10 bases outside the gene matches. CDR1 SSHAT and CDR2 FNYEAQ come from the germline V gene (reference sequence). CDR3 length: 16 amino acids. As DNA, the CDR3 is TGTGCCAGCAGCCCCCTAGGACTAGCGGGGATTTATACGCAGTATTTT. This encodes CASSPLGLAGIYTQYF.

In DNA, the CDR3 is TGTGCCAGCAGCCTCGGACAGGGTCGTACCGGGGAGCTGTTTTTT. This translates into CASSLGQGRTGELFF. V and J are TRBV7-8 and TRBJ2-2; 8 nucleotides line up with TRBD1. V was pared by 5 bases and J by 5 bases, with 7 bases of the junction left unmatched. Germline loops: CDR1 SGHVS, CDR2 FQNEAQ. This CDR3 has 15 amino acids.

Concerning this clonotype: The junction does not match germline at one end; this may be a read error. The chain is built from TRBV4-1 and TRBJ1-4; TRBD1 aligns across 8 bases. CDR3 length: 15 amino acids. The germline CDR1 and CDR2 sequences are MGHRA and YSYEKL. This CDR3 reads CASSLMTGANEKLFF. CDR3 sequence (DNA): TGTGCCAGCAGCCTGATGACAGGGGCTAATGAAAAACTGTTTTTT.

The table lists this clonotype with many counts. The J gene is TRBJ2-2, the V gene TRBV7-2; D is possibly TRBD1 (6 bases). The V and J ends lost 6 bases and 0 bases respectively, with 14 bases between them. From germline, CDR1 is SGHTA and CDR2 FQGNSA. The CDR3 runs to 16 residues. The CDR3 protein is CASRYRDMANTGELFF. The DNA of the CDR3 is TGTGCCAGCAGATACCGGGACATGGCGAACACCGGGGAGCTGTTTTTT.

This chain connects TRBV4-3 to TRBJ2-3; 7 bases line up with TRBD2. After removal of 0 bases from V and 1 base from J, the junction contained 4 bases not matched to a gene. The germline V gene encodes CDR1 LGHNA and CDR2 YSLEER. The CDR3 totals 16 residues. CDR3 nucleotides: TGCGCCAGCAGCCAAGACTTAGGGAGGGGCACAGATACGCAGTATTTT. Protein: CASSQDLGRGTDTQYF.